This TCR beta chain was recovered during a study of blood T cell repertoires in COVID-19. At the level of the study: Samples taken during acute and convalescent COVID-19 were collected in the United States, Italy and Spain. Sample material is recorded as cDNA or gDNA derived from T cells, B-cell-depleted T cells, or PBMCs.

Germline CDR1 and CDR2: KGHDR and SFDVKD. J lost 7 bases, V lost 5 bases, and 5 bases had no gene match. The CDR3 contains 14 residues. In the authors' methods: It was from reference gene primer amplification that nucleated cell counts were estimated. The table came from immunoSEQ multiplex PCR; TCRdb's copy has only in-frame clones and leaves some out. V and J calls plus clone size are reproduced from that table; the DNA served to infer D and trimming. The profile covers roughly 72,000 clones, with approximately 88% appearing a single time and roughly 45% taken by the ten largest. The chain couples TRBV24-1 to TRBJ2-4; 9 positions match TRBD1. Sequenced sample: peripheral blood. The sequence came from a human donor in a cohort sampled during active COVID-19. The CDR3 loop reads CATSGGTGRNIQYF. In DNA form, the CDR3 reads TGTGCCACCAGTGGAGGGACAGGGCGGAACATTCAGTACTTC.